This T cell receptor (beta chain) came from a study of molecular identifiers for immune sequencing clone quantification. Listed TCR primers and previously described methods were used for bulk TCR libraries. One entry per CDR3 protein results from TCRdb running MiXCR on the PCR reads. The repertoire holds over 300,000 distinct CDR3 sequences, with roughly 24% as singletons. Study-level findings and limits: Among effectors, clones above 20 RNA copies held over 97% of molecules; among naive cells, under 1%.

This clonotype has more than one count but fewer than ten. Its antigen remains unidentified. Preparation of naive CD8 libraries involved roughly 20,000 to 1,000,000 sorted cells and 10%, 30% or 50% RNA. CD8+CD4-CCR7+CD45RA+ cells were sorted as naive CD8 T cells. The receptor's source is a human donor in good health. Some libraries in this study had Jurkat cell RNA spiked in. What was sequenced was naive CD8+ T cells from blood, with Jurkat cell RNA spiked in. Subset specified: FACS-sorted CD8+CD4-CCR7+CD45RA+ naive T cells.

CDR3 in amino acids: CASSLLSPSGVATGELFF. In nucleotides, the CDR3 is TGTGCCAGCAGTTTACTGAGCCCTTCAGGGGTGGCCACCGGGGAGCTGTTTTTT. The chain couples TRBV27 to TRBJ2-2, with TRBD1 as a possible D gene (6 bases). The CDR3 sequence is 18 residues long. Germline CDR1 is MNHEY and CDR2 is SMNVEV (reference sequence). The ends were cut back, 2 bases at V and 4 bases at J, with 20 bases in the middle.